Shown below are 5 T cell receptor beta chains from a single sample sequenced in a study of T cell changes during pregnancy in multiple sclerosis. The repertoire was sequenced with immunoSEQ multiplex PCR; TCRdb's copy has only in-frame clones and lacks some. Seen here are about 80,000 clones, less than 95% observed once, and the top ten hold 2.5%. The source was peripheral blood, collected in the third trimester of pregnancy. These receptors were taken from a female donor with multiple sclerosis, enrolled in a pregnancy study.

This chain joins TRBV7-8 and TRBJ1-6, with 7 nucleotides matching TRBD1. Germline V lookup: CDR1 SGHVS, CDR2 FQNEAQ. V shed 3 bases and J 6 bases; nucleotides not matched to a gene: 5. This CDR3 has 15 residues. CDR3: CASSLLGTANSPLHF. CDR3 DNA sequence: TGTGCCAGCAGCTTGTTGGGGACAGCTAATTCACCCCTCCACTTT.

This clone was seen a handful of times. The chain carries TRBV27 and TRBJ1-1; a weak D match, TRBD1 (6 bases). Between the trimmed V and J ends, which lost 2 bases and 0 bases, there was a span of 10 bases. Germline CDR1 MNHEY, CDR2 SMNVEV (reference sequence). This CDR3 has 15 amino acids. The CDR3 DNA reads TGTGCCAGCAGTTTACTCGGACAGATGAACACTGAAGCTTTCTTT. Residues: CASSLLGQMNTEAFF.

The J gene is TRBJ2-5, the V gene TRBV6-1; 10 nucleotides agree with TRBD2. Unmatched junction bases numbered 8, after V lost 8 bases and J lost 2 bases. This CDR3 is 15 amino acids long. CDR1 is MNHNS, CDR2 SASEGT, per germline. CDR3 region: CASGTLAGPQETQYF. CDR3 nucleotide sequence: TGTGCCAGCGGGACACTAGCGGGACCTCAAGAGACCCAGTACTTC.

The chain employs TRBV11-2 and TRBJ1-2; D perhaps matches TRBD1 (5 bases). This CDR3 has 17 residues. Germline CDR1 is SGHAT and CDR2 is FQNNGV. Trimming took off 1 base at V and 0 bases at J, with 15 bases between the two ends. DNA of the CDR3: TGTGCCAGCAGCTTAGCGGCGCGACAGACAGCTAACTATGGCTACACCTTC. Its protein product is CASSLAARQTANYGYTF.

CDR3 loop: CASSVEPDRVTEAFF. CDR3 DNA sequence: TGTGCCAGCAGCGTAGAACCCGACAGGGTTACTGAAGCTTTCTTT. This chain links TRBV9 with TRBJ1-1; the match to TRBD1 covers 7 bases. V shed 0 bases, J shed 5 bases, and the junction held 7 bases outside the gene matches. Per the germline V gene, CDR1 is SGDLS and CDR2 is YYNGEE. The CDR3 consists of 15 residues.